These T cell receptor beta chains were read from a single sample in a study of graft-versus-host responses after intestinal transplantation. Clones were read by immunoSEQ multiplex PCR, and TCRdb kept only the in-frame ones, dropping some. The repertoire holds 86,000 or so clones, with about 93% as singletons. These TCRs are of unknown antigen specificity. The sequenced sample was unstimulated CD8+ T cells sorted from spleen or lymph node cells, obtained before intestinal transplant. The receptors shown here come from a human donor who received an intestinal transplant. Both conserved end residues are part of each CDR3. A D gene is named only where the DNA matches it firmly. Some rows mark clone size as missing; the rest say once, few, many or name a class of expanded clone.

J gene,D gene,clone size,V gene,CDR3 DNA,CDR3 protein
TRBJ1-5,NA,NA,TRBV28,TGTGCCAGCAGTACGACGGGTTTTAATCAGCCCCAGCATTTT,CASSTTGFNQPQHF
TRBJ1-2,NA,NA,TRBV2,TGTGCCAGCAGTCCAACGGAGTCTCCAGGCTATGGCTACACCTTC,CASSPTESPGYGYTF
TRBJ1-1,NA,NA,TRBV13,TGTGCCAGCAGCCCGATGAGACAGGAGCAAGCTTTCTTT,CASSPMRQEQAFF
TRBJ1-3,NA,NA,TRBV5-6,TGTGCCAGCAGCTTGCAGGGTGGAAACACCATATATTTT,CASSLQGGNTIYF
TRBJ2-4,TRBD2,NA,TRBV28,TGTGCCAGCAGCTACCCAGCGGGAGGGCCGGGGGTAACTCAGTACTTC,CASSYPAGGPGVTQYF
TRBJ2-7,NA,NA,TRBV4-1,TGCGCCAGCAGCCATACATCTCCCGAGGCCCTCTACGAGCAGTACTTC,CASSHTSPEALYEQYF
TRBJ2-3,TRBD2,NA,TRBV27,TGTGCCAGCAGTTTAAAGCTAGCGGGAGTTGTAGATACGCAGTATTTT,CASSLKLAGVVDTQYF
TRBJ2-7,NA,NA,TRBV11-2,TGTGCCAGCAGCTTGCCAGGGGTGCGCACCTACGAGCAGTACTTC,CASSLPGVRTYEQYF
TRBJ2-7,TRBD2,NA,TRBV27,TGTGCCAGCCGACTAGCGGGGGAATCCTACGAGCAGTACTTC,CASRLAGESYEQYF
TRBJ2-7,TRBD1,NA,TRBV28,TGTGCCAGCAGTTTGACAGGGCTAGCCTACGAGCAGTACTTC,CASSLTGLAYEQYF
TRBJ2-5,NA,NA,TRBV6-5,TGTGCCAGCAGTTCCTATACTCGTGCCGGGGAGACCCAGTACTTC,CASSSYTRAGETQYF
TRBJ2-5,TRBD2,NA,TRBV28,TGTGCCAGCAACCCGGGACTAGCGGGGAGAGCCCTAGAGACCCAGTACTTC,CASNPGLAGRALETQYF
TRBJ2-5,NA,NA,TRBV28,TGTGCCAGAACTTCGGCTAGCCCACAAGAGACCCAGTACTTC,CARTSASPQETQYF
TRBJ1-6,NA,once,TRBV11-2,TGTGCCAGCAATAAACAGGGTACGGATTCACCCCTCCACTTT,CASNKQGTDSPLHF
TRBJ2-7,NA,NA,TRBV19,TGTGCCAGTAGTGGTTTCTACGAGCAGTACTTC,CASSGFYEQYF
TRBJ2-5,NA,NA,TRBV6-5,TGTGCCAGCAGTTACAACCGGGGGACTGTGGAGACCCAGTACTTC,CASSYNRGTVETQYF
TRBJ2-5,NA,NA,TRBV6-5,TGTGCCAGCAGATCCTCGGGCGAACAGACCCAGTACTTC,CASRSSGEQTQYF
TRBJ1-1,TRBD1,NA,TRBV6-5,TGTGCCAGCAACGGGGACAGGTTTTCGGACACTGAAGCTTTCTTT,CASNGDRFSDTEAFF
TRBJ1-5,NA,NA,TRBV6-5,TGTGCCAGCAGGGGGGAAAATCAGCCCCAGCATTTT,CASRGENQPQHF
TRBJ2-7,NA,NA,TRBV19,TGTGCCAGTAGTAGCCAGGGGAGCTCCTACGAGCAGTACTTC,CASSSQGSSYEQYF
TRBJ2-7,NA,NA,TRBV6-1,TGTGCCAGCATGACCTGGGACTACGAGCAGTACTTC,CASMTWDYEQYF
TRBJ2-3,NA,NA,TRBV27,TGTGCCAGCAGTTTGATTGGCACAGATACGCAGTATTTT,CASSLIGTDTQYF
TRBJ2-2,TRBD2,NA,TRBV7-2,TGTGCCAGCAGCTCCCGAAGCCTCGGGACTAGCTTTCGGGAGCTGTTTTTT,CASSSRSLGTSFRELFF
TRBJ1-2,TRBD1,once,TRBV28,TGTGCCAGCACCCGAGTCAGAGGACAGGTTGAAGGCTACACCTTC,CASTRVRGQVEGYTF
TRBJ2-7,NA,NA,TRBV7-9,TGTGCCAGCTCACCCCCGGCAGAGAGCTCCTACGAGCAGTACTTC,CASSPPAESSYEQYF
TRBJ1-5,TRBD1,NA,TRBV4-1,TGCGCCAGCAGCAATCAGGACAGGGATCGCCATCAGCCCCAGCATTTT,CASSNQDRDRHQPQHF
TRBJ2-7,TRBD1,NA,TRBV7-9,TGTGCCAGCAGCTCCAGCGAGGGACAGGGGGCCGCATTCGAGCAGTACTTC,CASSSSEGQGAAFEQYF
TRBJ1-2,NA,NA,TRBV9,TGTGCCAGCAGCGTAGGAGTGTATGGCTACACCTTC,CASSVGVYGYTF
TRBJ2-6,NA,NA,TRBV27,TGTGCCAGCAGTCTAGTAGGGGCCAACGTCCTGACTTTC,CASSLVGANVLTF
TRBJ2-3,NA,NA,TRBV29-1,TGCAGCGTTGAAGGACCGAACACAGATACGCAGTATTTT,CSVEGPNTDTQYF
TRBJ1-5,NA,NA,TRBV5-1,TGCGCCAGCGGTGGCAAGAGCAATCAGCCCCAGCATTTT,CASGGKSNQPQHF
TRBJ1-5,TRBD1,NA,TRBV28,TGTGCCAGCAGTTTATGGTGGACAGGGGCAATACGCGACGGTTGGCTCAGCAATCAGCCCCAGCATTTT,CASSLWWTGAIRDGWLSNQPQHF
TRBJ2-7,TRBD1,NA,TRBV27,TGTGCCAGCAAAACCGGGACAGGGGTGCGATACGAGCAGTACTTC,CASKTGTGVRYEQYF
TRBJ2-7,TRBD1,NA,TRBV6-5,TGTGCCAGCAGTTACTCGACAGGGTCGGGCTACGAGCAGTACTTC,CASSYSTGSGYEQYF
TRBJ1-4,TRBD1,NA,TRBV4-1,TGCGCCAGCAGCCAAGAGGGTGGCGGGACAGCTAATGAAAAACTGTTTTTT,CASSQEGGGTANEKLFF
TRBJ1-2,TRBD1,few,TRBV2,TGTGCCAGCAATACGGGACAGGGAATTTATGGCTACACCTTC,CASNTGQGIYGYTF
TRBJ1-2,TRBD1,NA,TRBV7-6,TGTGCCAGCAGCTCTCAGACAGGGTCTTGGAGTGAAGATGGCTACACCTTC,CASSSQTGSWSEDGYTF
TRBJ2-7,TRBD2,NA,TRBV4-1,TGCGCCAGCAGCCATGGGGAGGGGAGCTCCTACGAGCAGTACTTC,CASSHGEGSSYEQYF
TRBJ2-7,NA,NA,TRBV21-1,TGTGCCAGCAGCAAAGTGGAGTCCGTCTCCTACGAGCAGTACTTC,CASSKVESVSYEQYF
TRBJ1-5,TRBD1,NA,TRBV19,TGTGCCAGTAGTATAGGGCAGGGGGTGAATCAGCCCCAGCATTTT,CASSIGQGVNQPQHF
TRBJ2-5,TRBD2,NA,TRBV13,TGTGCCAGCACCTTAGCGGGAGGGCCTCGGTACCAAGAGACCCAGTACTTC,CASTLAGGPRYQETQYF
TRBJ1-4,NA,NA,TRBV6-1,TGTGCCAGCAGACCCTGGGGGGGCGCGGGGGAAAAACTGTTTTTT,CASRPWGGAGEKLFF
TRBJ2-5,NA,NA,TRBV13,TGTGCCAGCAGCTTAGACAACCTCCAAGAGACCCAGTACTTC,CASSLDNLQETQYF
TRBJ2-7,TRBD2,NA,TRBV27,TGTGCCAGCAGTTTATCCCGGGGGGGTCACGAGCAGTACTTC,CASSLSRGGHEQYF
TRBJ2-3,NA,NA,TRBV30,TGTGCCCATGTTCCCCGTCGAGATACGCAGTATTTT,CAHVPRRDTQYF
TRBJ2-5,TRBD1,NA,TRBV15,TGTGCCACCAGCAGAGCCTTGACAGGGGGCCGGGAGACCCAGTACTTC,CATSRALTGGRETQYF